Presented here are 21 T cell receptor beta chains from one specimen sequenced in a study of T cell changes during pregnancy in multiple sclerosis. Sequenced by immunoSEQ multiplex PCR; TCRdb stores in-frame clones only, minus some. Among 35,000 to 55,000 clones listed, 80% to 95% were seen once. This specimen consisted of peripheral blood, obtained in the third trimester of pregnancy. The origin of the receptors is a female donor with multiple sclerosis, enrolled in a pregnancy study.

The chain has TRBV29-1 and TRBJ2-2; 9 positions match TRBD2. The V gene end was trimmed by 6 bases and the J gene end by 5 bases; junction bases not matched to a gene: 13. CDR1 is SQVTM and CDR2 is ANQGSEA in the germline V gene. The CDR3 runs to 16 residues. The CDR3 bases are TGCAGCGTCACAATGTCGGCGGGAGGGCCGACCGGGGAGCTGTTTTTT. Protein product: CSVTMSAGGPTGELFF.

V usage is TRBV5-1 and J usage is TRBJ1-2; possibly TRBD1 for D (5 bases). From germline, CDR1 is SGHRS and CDR2 YFSETQ. The CDR3 is 12 residues long. V was pared by 0 bases and J by 5 bases, with 5 bases between. As DNA, the CDR3 is TGCGCCAGCAGCTTGGAGGGGTATGGCTACACCTTC. This codes for CASSLEGYGYTF.

This clone has at least ten counts. V and J are TRBV4-2 and TRBJ1-4; maybe TRBD1 (5 bases). This CDR3 is 17 amino acids long. Trimming stripped 0 bases from V and 4 bases from J, with 15 bases between. Germline V lookup: CDR1 LGHNA, CDR2 YNFKEQ. CDR3 DNA: TGTGCCAGCAGCCAAGAGAGAGGCGGTCAGGGTAATGAAAAACTGTTTTTT. The encoded protein is CASSQERGGQGNEKLFF.

The gene calls are TRBV28 and TRBJ1-5, with D unresolved. The V end lost 5 bases, the J end lost 5 bases, and 4 bases lay between the germline ends. Germline CDR1 MDHEN, CDR2 SYDVKM. The CDR3 runs 11 residues. The CDR3 region is CASSPDQPQHF. Written as DNA, the CDR3 is TGTGCCAGCAGTCCTGATCAGCCCCAGCATTTT.

The chain couples TRBV15 to TRBJ1-1; D unresolved. The V gene lost 0 bases and the J gene lost 11 bases, with 13 bases spanning the gap. Germline V CDR1 and CDR2: LNHNV, YYDKDF (reference sequence). The CDR3 runs to 13 residues. The CDR3 loop reads CATSRDVEGRAFF. CDR3 DNA sequence: TGTGCCACCAGCAGAGATGTGGAGGGTCGGGCTTTCTTT.

The rearrangement uses TRBV14 and TRBJ2-7, with 7 bases matching TRBD1. CDR3 length: 16 amino acids. The germline V gene encodes CDR1 SGHDN and CDR2 FVKESK. V dropped 0 bases and J dropped 4; count of bases not matched to a gene: 9. For the CDR3, the DNA is TGTGCCAGCAGCCAAGAAAGAGGGGGCAGTAAGTACGAGCAGTACTTC. Translating gives CASSQERGGSKYEQYF. The full variable domain, rest sourced from reference TRBV14 and TRBJ2-7, is EAGVTQFPSHSVIEKGQTVTLRCDPISGHDNLYWYRRVMGKEIKFLLHFVKESKQDESGMPNNRFLAERTGGTYSTLKVQPAELEDSGVYFCASSQERGGSKYEQYFGPGTRLTVT.

The CDR3 spells CSVDRGALYNEQFF. The CDR3 coding sequence is TGCAGCGTTGATCGCGGGGCCCTCTACAATGAGCAGTTCTTC. The V and J genes are TRBV29-1 and TRBJ2-1; TRBD2 is a possible D gene (6 bases). The CDR3 contains 14 residues. In germline, CDR1 is SQVTM, CDR2 ANQGSEA. V was cut by 3 bases and J by 3 bases, with 12 bases left in between.

The rearrangement uses TRBV10-3 and TRBJ2-3; D perhaps matches TRBD1 (5 bases). The CDR3 contains 18 residues. Per germline, CDR1 ENHRY and CDR2 SYGVKD. The V gene lost 8 bases and the J gene lost 0 bases, with 24 bases spanning the gap. The DNA for the CDR3 is TGTGCCATCTCCCCAGGCCCTGACAGAATACTTAGCACAGATACGCAGTATTTT. Its protein product is CAISPGPDRILSTDTQYF.

The chain combines TRBV7-9 with TRBJ1-2, with D possibly TRBD1 on 6 matching bases. V was pared by 5 bases and J by 3 bases, with 16 bases between. The CDR3 is 15 amino acids. CDR1 SEHNR and CDR2 FQNEAQ come from the germline V gene (reference sequence). DNA for the CDR3: TGTGCCAGCAGCCAGGACAGCTCAATTTACTATGGCTACACCTTC. Translation gives CASSQDSSIYYGYTF.

Turning to this clone: Mismatch with germline at one junction end may stem from a read error. The rearrangement links TRBV9 to TRBJ2-5, with 7 bases identical to TRBD1. CDR3 length equals 15 residues. Germline V gives CDR1 SGDLS, CDR2 YYNGEE. The CDR3 spells CASSVAGTAQETQHF. The CDR3 DNA follows: TGTGCCAGCAGCGTGGCCGGGACAGCACAAGAGACCCAGCACTTC.

The CDR3 spells CASSYWGLPSYEQYF. DNA for the CDR3: TGTGCCAGCAGTTACTGGGGGCTGCCCTCCTACGAGCAGTACTTC. The chain recombines TRBV6-6 with TRBJ2-7, with D perhaps matching TRBD1 (6 bases). Germline assignment: CDR1 MNHNY and CDR2 SVGAGI (reference sequence). CDR3 length equals 15 residues. Trimming pared 1 base from V and 0 bases from J, leaving 10 bases between.

The J gene is TRBJ2-5, the V gene TRBV15; tentatively, D is TRBD1 (5 bases). The CDR3 totals 14 residues. CDR1 and CDR2 (germline): LNHNV, YYDKDF (reference sequence). The ends were cut back, 1 base at V and 1 base at J, with 7 bases in the middle. The CDR3 nucleotides read TGTGCCACCAGCAGAGGGGGCAGCCAAGAGACCCAGTACTTC. Its protein is CATSRGGSQETQYF. Together with reference TRBV15 and TRBJ2-5, the CDR3 gives the full variable domain: DAMVIQNPRYQVTQFGKPVTLSCSQTLNHNVMYWYQQKSSQAPKLLFHYYDKDFNNEADTPDNFQSRRPNTSFCFLDIRSPGLGDTAMYLCATSRGGSQETQYFGPGTRLLVL.

This clone appeared a single time. The chain recombines TRBV27 with TRBJ2-7; 7 bases align to TRBD1. V trimming: 8 bases; J trimming: 4 bases; junction bases outside the gene matches: 14. This CDR3 has 15 residues. Looked up from germline, CDR1 is MNHEY and CDR2 is SMNVEV (reference sequence). The CDR3 region has the DNA TGTGCCAGCGGACCGCTACAGGGGCTCCTTTACGAGCAGTACTTC. This sequence encodes CASGPLQGLLYEQYF.

V usage is TRBV10-3 and J usage is TRBJ2-1; TRBD2 agrees at 9 bases. The CDR3 extends over 13 amino acids. CDR1 ENHRY and CDR2 SYGVKD come from the germline V gene. The J segment lost 7 bases and the V segment lost 8 bases, leaving 6 bases of the junction unmatched. As DNA, the CDR3 is TGTGCCATCGGGGGGCGGGAGGGGAATGAGCAGTTCTTC. As protein: CAIGGREGNEQFF.

The chain carries TRBV19 and TRBJ1-1, with TRBD1 as a possible D gene (6 bases). Germline-derived CDR1 and CDR2 are LNHDA and SQIVND (reference sequence). V lost 4 bases, J lost 6 bases, and 27 bases lay in between. CDR3 length: 18 amino acids. CDR3 residues: CASSTSPGTRLRYPEAFF. In nucleotides, the CDR3 is TGTGCCAGTAGTACAAGTCCCGGGACAAGGCTTAGGTATCCTGAAGCTTTCTTT.

The chain joins TRBV6-1 to TRBJ2-7; D is undetermined. From germline, CDR1 is MNHNS and CDR2 SASEGT. The CDR3 is 14 amino acids. V lost 1 base to trimming and J lost 0 bases, with 7 bases between them. CDR3 DNA: TGTGCCAGCAGTGAAGTCGAGAGCTCCTACGAGCAGTACTTC. Its protein is CASSEVESSYEQYF.

This chain uses TRBV4-1 with TRBJ2-7; D gene ambiguous. This CDR3 spans 13 amino acids. The germline V gene has CDR1 MGHRA and CDR2 YSYEKL. Trimming pared 0 bases from V and 3 bases from J, leaving 6 bases between. The CDR3 sequence: CASSQDPHYEQYF. CDR3 coding DNA: TGCGCCAGCAGCCAAGATCCCCACTACGAGCAGTACTTC.

The rearrangement links TRBV11-3 to TRBJ1-1, with D possibly matching TRBD1 (6 bases). The ends were cut back, 1 base at V and 5 bases at J, with 11 bases in the middle. CDR1 is SGHNT, CDR2 YENEEA, per germline. This CDR3 has 14 residues. Here the CDR3 reads CASSLAPQGTEAFF. CDR3 in DNA: TGTGCCAGCAGCTTAGCCCCACAGGGAACTGAAGCTTTCTTT.

V is TRBV5-1 and J is TRBJ2-5; D is undetermined. Looked up from germline, CDR1 is SGHRS and CDR2 is YFSETQ. V was shortened by 0 bases and J by 11 bases, with 11 bases between the two germline ends. The CDR3 totals 12 residues. CDR3 region: CASSLEGVRQYF. DNA of the CDR3: TGCGCCAGCAGCTTGGAAGGCGTGCGGCAGTACTTC.

This clone has a handful of counts. The V gene is TRBV7-2, the J gene TRBJ2-1; D possibly corresponds to TRBD1 (6 bases). Germline V gene data show CDR1 as SGHTA and CDR2 as FQGNSA. The CDR3 has 14 amino acids. Trimming stripped 6 bases from V and 8 bases from J, with 17 bases between. The CDR3 DNA reads TGTGCCAGCAGGCGCCCACAGGGTGCCGATGAGCAGTTCTTC. Encoded protein: CASRRPQGADEQFF.

This chain uses TRBV18 with TRBJ2-1, with D maybe TRBD1 (6 bases). This CDR3 comprises 15 residues. Looked up from germline, CDR1 is KGHSH and CDR2 is LQKENI. The V gene lost 5 bases and the J gene lost 7 bases, with 18 bases spanning the gap. CDR3 region: CASSFPTGSVNEQFF. The CDR3 nucleotides are TGTGCCAGCTCATTTCCCACAGGGTCCGTTAATGAGCAGTTCTTC. The full variable domain, its missing parts supplied by reference TRBV18 and TRBJ2-1, is NAGVMQNPRHLVRRRGQEARLRCSPMKGHSHVYWYRQLPEEGLKFMVYLQKENIIDESGMPKERFSAEFPKEGPSILRIQQVVRGDSAAYFCASSFPTGSVNEQFFGPGTRLTVL.